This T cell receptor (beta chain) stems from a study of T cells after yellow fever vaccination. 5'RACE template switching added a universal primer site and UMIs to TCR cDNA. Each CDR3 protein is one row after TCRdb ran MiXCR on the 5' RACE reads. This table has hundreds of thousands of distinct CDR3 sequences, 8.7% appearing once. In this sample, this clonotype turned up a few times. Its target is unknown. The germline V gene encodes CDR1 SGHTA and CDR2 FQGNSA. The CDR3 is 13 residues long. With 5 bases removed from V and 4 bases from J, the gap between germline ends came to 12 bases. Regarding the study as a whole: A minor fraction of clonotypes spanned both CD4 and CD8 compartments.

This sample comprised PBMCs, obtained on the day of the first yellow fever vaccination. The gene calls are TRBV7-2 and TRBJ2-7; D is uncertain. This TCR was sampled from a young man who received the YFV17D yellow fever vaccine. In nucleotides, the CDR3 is TGTGCCAGCAGCCTCCAAGACGGGTACGAGCAGTACTTC. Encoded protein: CASSLQDGYEQYF. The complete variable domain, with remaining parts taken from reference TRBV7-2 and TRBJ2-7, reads GAGVSQSPSNKVTEKGKDVELRCDPISGHTALYWYRQSLGQGLEFLIYFQGNSAPDKSGLPSDRFSAERTGGSVSTLTIQRTQQEDSAVYLCASSLQDGYEQYFGPGTRLTVT.